The 14 T cell receptor beta chains listed next were all sequenced from one sample in a study of blood T cell repertoires in COVID-19. Assay used: immunoSEQ multiplex PCR; TCRdb lists only in-frame clones, some missing. Among 200,000 to 250,000 clones listed, roughly 83% were seen once. Sequencing was carried out using PBMCs or T cells enriched from blood (not recorded which). The receptors originated from a woman aged 45-65 years who had recovered from COVID-19.

The chain recombines TRBV2 with TRBJ2-2, with D maybe TRBD1 (6 bases). The CDR3 sequence is 12 residues long. Trimming removed 8 bases from V and 6 bases from J, with 10 bases in between. Germline V CDR1 and CDR2: SNHLY, FYNNEI. The CDR3 bases are TGTGCCAGCGGGACAATGGCCGGGGAGCTGTTTTTT. It is translated as CASGTMAGELFF.

The chain employs TRBV3-1 (or the pseudogene TRBV3-2) and TRBJ1-3, with D possibly TRBD1 on 5 matching bases. The CDR3 totals 14 residues. V gave up 1 base and J gave up 2 bases, with 6 bases separating them. From germline, CDR1 is LGHDT and CDR2 YNNKEL (reference sequence). The CDR3 region is CASSQAGAGNTIYF. The CDR3 bases are TGTGCCAGCAGCCAAGCGGGGGCTGGAAACACCATATATTTT.

V gene TRBV28 combines with J gene TRBJ2-5, with 10 nucleotides matching TRBD1. The CDR3 consists of 18 residues. Germline V lookup: CDR1 MDHEN, CDR2 SYDVKM. V gave up 0 bases and J gave up 0 bases; unmatched junction bases: 7. CDR3 coding DNA: TGTGCCAGCAGTTTATGGGGGACAGGGGTCATCCACCAAGAGACCCAGTACTTC. Translated: CASSLWGTGVIHQETQYF.

The gene calls are TRBV4-2 and TRBJ1-5; D is uncertain. The ends were cut back, 4 bases at V and 4 bases at J, with 8 bases in the middle. The CDR3 has 13 amino acids. Germline V gives CDR1 LGHNA, CDR2 YNFKEQ. Here the CDR3 DNA reads TGTGCCAGCAGCCCTCAGCGGAATCAGCCCCAGCATTTT. Protein sequence: CASSPQRNQPQHF.

This clone was found once. The J gene is TRBJ2-1, the V gene TRBV13; 7 bases are shared with TRBD1. There are 15 residues in the CDR3. The junction had 9 bases not matched to a gene; V was cut back by 5 bases and J by 5 bases. Germline CDR1 reads PRHDT; CDR2 reads FYEKMQ (reference sequence). The CDR3 DNA sequence: TGTGCCAGCAGCACTCGAGGGGGCTTTGACAATGAGCAGTTCTTC. Its protein product is CASSTRGGFDNEQFF.

V is TRBV7-2 and J is TRBJ2-6; D may be TRBD1 (5 bases). The CDR3 spans 15 residues. V lost 5 bases and J 2 bases, leaving 10 bases between the germline ends. Germline CDR1 SGHTA, CDR2 FQGNSA. The CDR3 loop is CASSEAGTGANVLTF. The CDR3 DNA is TGTGCCAGCAGCGAAGCAGGGACTGGGGCCAACGTCCTGACTTTC.

This clone was counted a single time. The genes are TRBV6-1 and TRBJ2-7, with a weak D call TRBD1 (5 bases). The CDR3 runs 16 residues. CDR1 and CDR2 from the germline V gene are MNHNS and SASEGT. V shed 0 bases and J shed 2 bases, with 14 bases lying between them. In DNA form, the CDR3 reads TGTGCCAGCAGTGAAGCAGGGCAGGGAAACCCCTACGAGCAGTACTTC. Its translation is CASSEAGQGNPYEQYF.

The chain uses TRBV7-2 and TRBJ2-7, with TRBD2 as a possible D gene (6 bases). Trimming removed 3 bases at V and 7 bases at J, with 16 bases between. This CDR3 spans 14 amino acids. The germline V gene has CDR1 SGHTA and CDR2 FQGNSA. The CDR3 bases are TGTGCCAGCAGCTTCGCGAACCCTAGCGTGGAGCAGTACTTC. Translated: CASSFANPSVEQYF. The whole variable domain, remainder taken from reference TRBV7-2 and TRBJ2-7, is GAGVSQSPSNKVTEKGKDVELRCDPISGHTALYWYRQSLGQGLEFLIYFQGNSAPDKSGLPSDRFSAERTGGSVSTLTIQRTQQEDSAVYLCASSFANPSVEQYFGPGTRLTVT.

The table lists this clone with a count of one. The chain links TRBV6-6 to TRBJ2-3; 15 bases are shared with TRBD2. V was clipped by 5 bases and J by 2 bases; unmatched bases: 17. From germline, CDR1 is MNHNY and CDR2 SVGAGI (reference sequence). The length of the CDR3 is 21 residues. CDR3 sequence (DNA): TGTGCCAGCAGTCCGAACTTTTGGACTAGCGGGAGGGCCGCAAACACAGATACGCAGTATTTT. Translation gives CASSPNFWTSGRAANTDTQYF.

CDR3 coding DNA: TGTGCCAGCAGCCAAGATGGGGTAGCGGGAGATCAAGAGACCCAGTACTTC. It translates to CASSQDGVAGDQETQYF. The chain couples TRBV4-2 to TRBJ2-5; TRBD2 aligns across 9 bases. Germline loops: CDR1 LGHNA, CDR2 YNFKEQ. The CDR3 length is 17 residues. J was trimmed by 2 bases and V by 0 bases; bases with no gene match: 7.

This sequence joins TRBV11-3 and TRBJ1-6; maybe TRBD1 (5 bases). The CDR3 totals 14 residues. CDR1 and CDR2 (germline): SGHNT, YENEEA. The V gene lost 3 bases and the J gene lost 7 bases, with 10 bases spanning the gap. CDR3 in amino acids: CASSLWGENSPLHF. CDR3 nucleotides: TGTGCCAGCAGCTTGTGGGGCGAAAATTCACCCCTCCACTTT.

V and J are TRBV12-3 or TRBV12-4 and TRBJ1-1; D remains unclear. Trimming took off 6 bases at V and 10 bases at J, with 15 bases between the two ends. The CDR3 runs 12 residues. CDR3 loop: CASSLIGFLAFF. In nucleotides, the CDR3 is TGTGCCAGCAGCCTCATCGGGTTCCTAGCTTTCTTT.

V and J are TRBV2 and TRBJ1-4, with TRBD1 identical over 10 bases. V gave up 4 bases and J gave up 0 bases; unmatched junction bases: 14. The CDR3 is 20 residues long. Looked up from germline, CDR1 is SNHLY and CDR2 is FYNNEI. CDR3 region: CASSGKIWDRGIPTNEKLFF. The DNA of the CDR3 is TGTGCCAGCAGTGGCAAAATTTGGGACAGGGGCATACCAACTAATGAAAAACTGTTTTTT.

The rearrangement joins TRBV2 to TRBJ1-5, with 12 bases matching TRBD1. Germline CDR1 and CDR2: SNHLY and FYNNEI. V lost 5 bases, J lost 6 bases, and 5 bases stayed unmatched. The CDR3 covers 15 residues. The CDR3 DNA reads as TGTGCCAGCAGTCAGGGACAGGGGGCTGCTCAGCCCCAGCATTTT. Its translation is CASSQGQGAAQPQHF.